These 9 T cell receptor beta chains came from one sample sequenced in a study of shared clonotypes between healthy human individuals. Using immunoSEQ multiplex PCR, the repertoire was profiled, and TCRdb retains in-frame clones only, with some absent. Of 550,000 to 800,000 clones detected, about 92% appear once; the ten largest clones hold 34%. Sequencing was performed on memory CD8+ T cells from PBMCs. The sample's subset: CD45RO+ cells pooled with CCR7-negative TemRA cells. The source of these receptors is a man aged 18 to 35 in good health. Some clones in this sample may be carry-over from other donors' samples.

This clone has a single count. This chain uses TRBV7-2 with TRBJ2-7, with 10 positions matching TRBD1. Looked up from germline, CDR1 is SGHTA and CDR2 is FQGNSA. V gave up 6 bases and J gave up 3 bases; unmatched junction bases: 5. The CDR3 has 14 amino acids. The CDR3 loop reads CASRPRDRGYEQYF. Here the CDR3 DNA reads TGTGCCAGCAGACCCCGGGACAGGGGCTACGAGCAGTACTTC.

This chain links TRBV9 with TRBJ2-5, with 11 bases that match TRBD1. The CDR3 extends over 18 amino acids. With 0 bases clipped from V and 2 bases from J, the junction kept 9 bases outside the gene matches. Germline CDR1 is SGDLS and CDR2 is YYNGEE. The CDR3 loop is CASSVGTGGRYRQETQYF. The CDR3 bases are TGTGCCAGCAGCGTAGGGACAGGGGGCCGCTACCGACAAGAGACCCAGTACTTC.

The rearrangement links TRBV7-6 to TRBJ2-3; D perhaps matches TRBD2 (6 bases). Looked up from germline, CDR1 is SGHVS and CDR2 is FNYEAQ. This CDR3 contains 16 residues. V was shortened by 4 bases and J by 5 bases, with 19 bases between the two germline ends. CDR3 DNA: TGTGCCAGCAGCTCATTTGGCGGGACCGCTTTAGATACGCAGTATTTT. This sequence encodes CASSSFGGTALDTQYF.

This chain joins TRBV9 and TRBJ1-1; maybe TRBD1 (5 bases). Germline V lookup: CDR1 SGDLS, CDR2 YYNGEE. The CDR3 length is 15 residues. Trimming stripped 3 bases from V and 3 bases from J, with 15 bases between. The CDR3 bases are TGTGCCAGCAGCGCAGGGAGGGTGGGGGACACTGAAGCTTTCTTT. Its translation is CASSAGRVGDTEAFF.

The chain links TRBV2 to TRBJ2-3; 8 nucleotides match TRBD1. CDR1 SNHLY and CDR2 FYNNEI come from the germline V gene. This CDR3 region has 16 residues. V trimming: 4 bases; J trimming: 0 bases; junction bases outside the gene matches: 6. CDR3 sequence reads: CASSVDRAKSTDTQYF. The DNA for the CDR3 is TGTGCCAGCAGTGTGGACAGGGCCAAGAGCACAGATACGCAGTATTTT. The variable domain in full, with the rest retrieved from reference TRBV2 and TRBJ2-3, is EPEVTQTPSHQVTQMGQEVILRCVPISNHLYFYWYRQILGQKVEFLVSFYNNEISEKSEIFDDQFSVERPDGSNFTLKIRSTKLEDSAMYFCASSVDRAKSTDTQYFGPGTRLTVL.

V is TRBV7-9 and J is TRBJ2-2; D is uncertain. The V end was cut by 3 bases, the J end by 0 bases, with 17 bases between. The CDR3 has 18 amino acids. The germline V gene has CDR1 SEHNR and CDR2 FQNEAQ (reference sequence). CDR3 region: CASSFPPLVATNTGELFF. CDR3 sequence (DNA): TGTGCCAGCAGCTTCCCTCCCTTAGTGGCCACGAACACCGGGGAGCTGTTTTTT.

This chain connects TRBV27 to TRBJ1-1; 8 nucleotides match TRBD1. Germline V CDR1 and CDR2: MNHEY, SMNVEV (reference sequence). This CDR3 has 17 amino acids. V lost 5 bases, J lost 1 base, and 12 bases stayed unmatched. The CDR3 here is CASSPTYGTGRNTEAFF. DNA for the CDR3: TGTGCCAGCAGTCCGACCTACGGGACAGGCAGGAACACTGAAGCTTTCTTT.

The chain couples TRBV28 to TRBJ2-3, with 11 bases identical to TRBD2. The CDR3 contains 15 residues. Germline lookup yields CDR1 MDHEN and CDR2 SYDVKM. The J segment lost 4 bases and the V segment lost 5 bases, leaving 5 bases of the junction unmatched. CDR3 DNA sequence: TGTGCCAGCAGTACTAGCGGGAGTTGGTCAGATACGCAGTATTTT. Translated: CASSTSGSWSDTQYF.

The rearrangement joins TRBV25-1 to TRBJ2-7, with D possibly TRBD2 on 5 matching bases. CDR1 is MGHDK, CDR2 SYGVNS, per germline. Trimming pared 4 bases from V and 0 bases from J, leaving 10 bases between. CDR3 size: 14 residues. The CDR3 spells CASSVWRASYEQYF. The CDR3 DNA reads TGTGCCAGCAGTGTTTGGCGGGCCTCCTACGAGCAGTACTTC.